These 24 T cell receptor beta chains were sequenced from one sample in a study of beta chain features in type 1 diabetes. Expressed TCRB transcripts were sequenced because the entire RNA isolate underwent reverse transcription. The data were produced by immunoSEQ multiplex PCR, yet TCRdb's version contains in-frame clones alone and is incomplete. The profile covers approximately 160,000 clones, with less than 9.5% appearing a single time and almost 0.65% taken by the ten largest. Source material: central memory CD4+ T cells from blood. Source of these receptors: a man aged 18-30 years in good health.

The CDR3 coding sequence is TGTGCCAGCAGCCACCCTCAGGGGACGGATTCACCCCTCCACTTT. It yields the protein CASSHPQGTDSPLHF. The chain recombines TRBV7-9 with TRBJ1-6, with D perhaps TRBD1 (6 bases). The CDR3 has 15 amino acids. CDR1 and CDR2 from the germline V gene are SEHNR and FQNEAQ (reference sequence). Trimming removed 5 bases from V and 8 bases from J, with 16 bases in between.

This chain joins TRBV19 and TRBJ2-6; 7 bases fit TRBD2. CDR1 and CDR2 from the germline V gene are LNHDA and SQIVND (reference sequence). CDR3 length equals 17 residues. V dropped 3 bases and J dropped 4; count of bases not matched to a gene: 9. For the CDR3, the DNA is TGTGCCAGTAGTATGGGCGGGAGCTTTCGAGGGGCCAACGTCCTGACTTTC. Its protein product is CASSMGGSFRGANVLTF. Together with reference TRBV19 and TRBJ2-6, the CDR3 gives the full variable domain: DGGITQSPKYLFRKEGQNVTLSCEQNLNHDAMYWYRQDPGQGLRLIYYSQIVNDFQKGDIAEGYSVSREKKESFPLTVTSAQKNPTAFYLCASSMGGSFRGANVLTFGAGSRLTVL.

This clone appeared a few times. The chain recombines TRBV28 with TRBJ1-2; D remains unclear. CDR1 is MDHEN, CDR2 SYDVKM, per germline. V lost 5 bases, J lost 7 bases, and 14 bases lay in between. The CDR3 length is 13 residues. CDR3: CASSRDVGFGYTF. The CDR3 DNA is TGTGCCAGCAGTCGGGATGTGGGTTTTGGCTACACCTTC.

This chain links TRBV23-1 with TRBJ1-3; no firm D call. TRBV23-1 has ORF status, its function being uncertain. This CDR3 has 17 residues. V was pared by 3 bases and J by 1 base, with 16 bases between. Here the CDR3 DNA reads TGCGCCAGCAGTCAGTCGCTGGGGAGACCATCTGGAAACACCATATATTTT. Protein sequence: CASSQSLGRPSGNTIYF.

This chain joins TRBV5-1 and TRBJ2-1; 7 bases fit TRBD1. This CDR3 has 15 amino acids. From germline, CDR1 is SGHRS and CDR2 YFSETQ. Trimming took 4 bases from V and 8 from J; bases not matched to a gene: 12. CDR3 amino acids: CASSPLRGRRDEQFF. CDR3 in DNA: TGCGCCAGCAGCCCGCTGAGGGGGCGCCGGGATGAGCAGTTCTTC.

In this sample, this clone turned up a few times. The gene calls are TRBV9 and TRBJ2-1, with 9 bases matching TRBD2. CDR1 is SGDLS and CDR2 is YYNGEE in the germline V gene. V trimming: 3 bases; J trimming: 4 bases; junction bases outside the gene matches: 8. The CDR3 contains 16 residues. The CDR3, as DNA: TGTGCCAGCAGCGCCCTCTCGGGACTAGCTTACAATGAGCAGTTCTTC. Amino acids: CASSALSGLAYNEQFF.

This clone was picked up a small number of times. DNA of the CDR3: TGTGCCAGCAGTTACCCCGGGGGGGATCAAGAGACCCAGTACTTC. Translated: CASSYPGGDQETQYF. V and J are TRBV6-6 and TRBJ2-5; 8 positions agree with TRBD2. The CDR3 runs to 15 residues. V gave up 2 bases and J gave up 2 bases; unmatched junction bases: 4. Germline V CDR1 and CDR2: MNHNY, SVGAGI (reference sequence).

The table lists this clone with a few counts. V usage is TRBV6-5 and J usage is TRBJ1-5, with TRBD1 matching over 7 bases. Germline loops: CDR1 MNHEY, CDR2 SVGAGI. The CDR3 sequence is 14 residues long. With V trimmed by 5 bases and J by 5 bases, 6 bases remained unmatched. The CDR3 DNA sequence: TGTGCCAGCAGTGCCCGGACAGGCGATCAGCCCCAGCATTTT. Encoded protein: CASSARTGDQPQHF.

This clone was observed a handful of times. The CDR3 is CASSPPEGQRTDTQYF. The DNA for the CDR3 is TGTGCCAGCAGCCCACCGGAGGGACAGCGCACAGATACGCAGTATTTT. V is TRBV5-5 and J is TRBJ2-3; a weak D match, TRBD1 (7 bases). CDR1 is SGHKS, CDR2 YYEKEE, per germline (reference sequence). CDR3 length: 16 residues. With 4 bases removed from V and 1 base from J, the gap between germline ends came to 16 bases.

The J gene is TRBJ1-2, the V gene TRBV6-5; 7 bases line up with TRBD1. CDR1 is MNHEY, CDR2 SVGAGI, per germline. V was pared by 5 bases and J by 7 bases, with 13 bases of the junction left unmatched. There are 15 residues in the CDR3. The CDR3 nucleotides read TGTGCCAGCAGTGGGGCGACGGGGACAGCTTCTGGCTACACCTTC. As protein: CASSGATGTASGYTF.

This clone turned up a few times. The chain uses TRBV28 and TRBJ2-1; TRBD2 matches at 8 bases. Germline trimming cut 5 bases from V and 2 bases from J; bases unmatched to any gene: 5. The CDR3 length is 15 residues. Per the germline V gene, CDR1 is MDHEN and CDR2 is SYDVKM. CDR3 coding DNA: TGTGCCAGCAGTCCTCCACTAGCGGCCTACAATGAGCAGTTCTTC. Its protein product is CASSPPLAAYNEQFF.

This clone was found a few times. The V and J genes are TRBV19 and TRBJ2-5; 8 bases match TRBD1. This CDR3 contains 18 residues. J lost 2 bases, V lost 6 bases, and 17 bases had no gene match. Germline V lookup: CDR1 LNHDA, CDR2 SQIVND (reference sequence). As DNA, the CDR3 is TGTGCCAGTAGCGCTAATCCAAGGACAGGGCAAGCGCAAGAGACCCAGTACTTC. Amino acid sequence: CASSANPRTGQAQETQYF.

This clone was observed at least ten times. The chain couples TRBV30 to TRBJ2-7; D uncertain. Trimming shortened V by 4 bases and J by 7 bases, and 14 bases separated the two germline ends. Germline CDR1 GTSNPN, CDR2 SVGIG (reference sequence). The CDR3 is made up of 12 amino acids. The CDR3 DNA follows: TGTGCCTGGAACCGCCCCCTCGGGGAGCAGTACTTC. It codes for CAWNRPLGEQYF.

This clone was detected only a few times. V and J are TRBV7-2 and TRBJ2-7, with TRBD1 identical over 10 bases. V lost 1 base to trimming and J lost 4 bases; unmatched junction nucleotides: 7. Per the germline V gene, CDR1 is SGHTA and CDR2 is FQGNSA. The CDR3 spans 16 residues. In DNA form, the CDR3 reads TGTGCCAGCAGCTTAGTATCTGGACAGGGGGGATACGAGCAGTACTTC. Protein: CASSLVSGQGGYEQYF.

The CDR3 bases are TGTGCCAGCAGTGAATATGCTAGCGCCTCGGTGAGTGTTCGGTTCTTC. Translated, it gives CASSEYASASVSVRFF. The V and J genes are TRBV2 and TRBJ2-1; maybe TRBD2 (6 bases). The CDR3 is 16 amino acids. V lost 2 bases and J 15 bases, leaving 26 bases between the germline ends. CDR1 and CDR2 from the germline V gene are SNHLY and FYNNEI.

The gene calls are TRBV6-6 and TRBJ2-2, with 7 bases aligning to TRBD2. Germline CDR1 and CDR2: MNHNY and SVGAGI (reference sequence). The V segment lost 10 bases and the J segment 2 bases; nucleotides outside the gene matches: 4. The CDR3 spans 13 residues. The CDR3, as DNA: TGTGCCACCTGGGACTACAACACCGGGGAGCTGTTTTTT. The encoded protein is CATWDYNTGELFF.

The V and J genes are TRBV9 and TRBJ2-7; a possible D gene is TRBD1 (8 bases). Trimming pared 7 bases from V and 4 bases from J, leaving 21 bases between. CDR3 size: 15 residues. Germline CDR1 SGDLS, CDR2 YYNGEE. The CDR3 is CASHPGQGGRYEQYF. In DNA form, the CDR3 reads TGTGCCAGCCACCCAGGACAGGGAGGGCGATACGAGCAGTACTTC.

The chain uses TRBV2 and TRBJ1-2; TRBD1 might be the D (6 bases). Per germline, CDR1 SNHLY and CDR2 FYNNEI. V dropped 10 bases and J dropped 6 bases, with 9 bases sitting between them. The CDR3 spans 10 residues. The CDR3 loop reads CANNRDGYTF. In DNA, the CDR3 is TGTGCCAACAACAGGGATGGCTACACCTTC.

This clone showed up just a few times. The rearrangement uses TRBV28 and TRBJ1-1; 7 bases align to TRBD1. CDR3 length: 14 amino acids. Germline V gene sequence: CDR1 MDHEN, CDR2 SYDVKM. V dropped 5 bases and J dropped 5; count of bases not matched to a gene: 8. The CDR3 loop reads CASSPGQRRTEAFF. CDR3 DNA sequence: TGTGCCAGCAGTCCGGGACAGCGGAGAACTGAAGCTTTCTTT.

Written as DNA, the CDR3 is TGTGCCTGGAAAGCCTTTCGGGACAAAGCTTTCTTT. Translating it yields CAWKAFRDKAFF. This chain joins TRBV30 and TRBJ1-1, with D possibly being TRBD1 (6 bases). V was pared by 4 bases and J by 9 bases, with 15 bases between. CDR3 length equals 12 residues. From germline, CDR1 is GTSNPN and CDR2 SVGIG (reference sequence).

This chain connects TRBV5-1 to TRBJ2-1, with D uncertain. Germline assignment: CDR1 SGHRS and CDR2 YFSETQ. The germline V and J ends were trimmed by 1 base and 3 bases, with 11 bases remaining between them. The CDR3 covers 15 residues. CDR3 amino acids: CASSLPTEFYNEQFF. As DNA, the CDR3 is TGCGCCAGCAGCTTGCCAACGGAGTTCTACAATGAGCAGTTCTTC.

A few counts support this clone. This chain joins TRBV7-2 and TRBJ2-7; TRBD1 matches at 7 bases. This CDR3 region has 14 residues. J lost 2 bases, V lost 2 bases, and 3 bases had no gene match. In germline, CDR1 is SGHTA, CDR2 FQGNSA. Written as DNA, the CDR3 is TGTGCCAGCAGCTTAAAGGGACAGACCTACGAGCAGTACTTC. Amino acids: CASSLKGQTYEQYF.

V and J are TRBV7-2 and TRBJ1-2; D remains unclear. Trimming removed 5 bases at V and 0 bases at J, with 16 bases between. This CDR3 comprises 16 residues. Per the germline V gene, CDR1 is SGHTA and CDR2 is FQGNSA. The CDR3 sequence: CASSPVVSVSNYGYTF. As DNA, the CDR3 is TGTGCCAGCAGCCCAGTGGTCAGCGTCTCTAACTATGGCTACACCTTC.

V and J are TRBV30 and TRBJ2-7; D gene unclear. The V gene lost 1 base and the J gene lost 2 bases, with 9 bases spanning the gap. This CDR3 region has 13 residues. Germline V CDR1 and CDR2: GTSNPN, SVGIG (reference sequence). As DNA, the CDR3 is TGTGCCTGGAGTGGAGGAAAGACCTACGAGCAGTACTTC. Translation: CAWSGGKTYEQYF.